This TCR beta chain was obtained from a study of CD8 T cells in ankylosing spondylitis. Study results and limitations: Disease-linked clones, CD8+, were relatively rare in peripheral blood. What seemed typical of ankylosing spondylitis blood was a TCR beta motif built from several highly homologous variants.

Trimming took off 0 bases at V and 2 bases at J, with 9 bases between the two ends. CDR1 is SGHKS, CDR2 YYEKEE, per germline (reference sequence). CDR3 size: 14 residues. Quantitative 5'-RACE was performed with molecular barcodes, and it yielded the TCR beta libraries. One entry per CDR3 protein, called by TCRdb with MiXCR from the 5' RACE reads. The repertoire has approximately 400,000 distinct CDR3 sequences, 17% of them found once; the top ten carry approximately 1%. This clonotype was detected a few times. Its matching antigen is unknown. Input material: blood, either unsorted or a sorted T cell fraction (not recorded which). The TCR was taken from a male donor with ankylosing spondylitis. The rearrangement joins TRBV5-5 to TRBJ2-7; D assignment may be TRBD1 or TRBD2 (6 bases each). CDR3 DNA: TGTGCCAGCAGCTTGGGAGGGGGGACCTACGAGCAGTACTTC. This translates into CASSLGGGTYEQYF.